This T cell receptor (beta chain) was identified during a study of cytomegalovirus exposure and HLA in healthy donors. Germline loops: CDR1 MNHEY, CDR2 SVGAGI. The CDR3 is 13 amino acids. Trimming stripped 6 bases from V and 4 bases from J, with 12 bases between. Study-wide findings and caveats: Relative to the approximately 680-donor mean, N-insertions were reportedly fewer in an Asian-associated ancestry cluster in a later analysis. Most CMV-associated TCR beta chains were later found to appear HLA-restricted. As a later analysis showed, a missense DCLRE1C variant was linked to trimming of TCR beta V- and J-genes.

With 60 Vbeta and 13 Jbeta primers, the PCR was carried out. Authors' data handling: Later work found around 80 million unique TCR beta chains, with roughly 11 million shared. Sequencing used immunoSEQ multiplex PCR; TCRdb keeps in-frame clones, though not all of them. V, J and clone size are those of that table, while D and trimming were read from the DNA. The table shows around 150,000 clones, with roughly three quarters occurring only once. For this clone: As yet, its antigen is unknown.

The sample taken for sequencing was PBMCs. The chain is built from TRBV6-5 and TRBJ2-5; tentatively, D is TRBD1 (6 bases). The receptor comes from a man aged 30 to 39 in good health and CMV-seronegative. This CDR3 reads CASSEQGGETQYF. For the CDR3, the DNA is TGTGCCAGCAGCGAACAGGGCGGAGAGACCCAGTACTTC.